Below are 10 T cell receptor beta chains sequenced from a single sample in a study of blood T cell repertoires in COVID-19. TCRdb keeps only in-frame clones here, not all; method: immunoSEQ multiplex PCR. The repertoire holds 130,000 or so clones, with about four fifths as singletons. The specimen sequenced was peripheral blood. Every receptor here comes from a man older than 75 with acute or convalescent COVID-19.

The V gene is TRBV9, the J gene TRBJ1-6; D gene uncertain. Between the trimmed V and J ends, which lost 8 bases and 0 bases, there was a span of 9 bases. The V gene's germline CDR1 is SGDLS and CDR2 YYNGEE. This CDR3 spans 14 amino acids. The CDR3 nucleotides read TGTGCCAGATCCCTTCCCTCCTATAATTCACCCCTCCACTTT. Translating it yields CARSLPSYNSPLHF. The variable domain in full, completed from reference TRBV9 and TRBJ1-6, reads DSGVTQTPKHLITATGQRVTLRCSPRSGDLSVYWYQQSLDQGLQFLIQYYNGEERAKGNILERFSAQQFPDLHSELNLSSLELGDSALYFCARSLPSYNSPLHFGNGTRLTVT.

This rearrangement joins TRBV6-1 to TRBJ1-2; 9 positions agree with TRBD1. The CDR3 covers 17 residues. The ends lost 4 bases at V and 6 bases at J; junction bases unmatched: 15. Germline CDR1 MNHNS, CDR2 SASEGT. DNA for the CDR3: TGTGCCAGCAGTGCTTTGGGACAGGGAAACGTAATACATGGCTACACCTTC. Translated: CASSALGQGNVIHGYTF.

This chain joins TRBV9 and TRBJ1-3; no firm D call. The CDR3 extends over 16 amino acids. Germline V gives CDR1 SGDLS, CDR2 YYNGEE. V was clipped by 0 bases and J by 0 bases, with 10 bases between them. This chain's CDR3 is CASSVGPDFSGNTIYF. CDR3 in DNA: TGTGCCAGCAGCGTAGGGCCCGACTTCTCTGGAAACACCATATATTTT.

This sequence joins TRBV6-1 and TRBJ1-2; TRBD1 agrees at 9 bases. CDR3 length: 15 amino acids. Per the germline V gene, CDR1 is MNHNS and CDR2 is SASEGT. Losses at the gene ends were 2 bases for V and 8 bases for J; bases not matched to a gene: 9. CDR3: CASSENPWTGVGYTF. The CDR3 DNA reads TGTGCCAGCAGTGAAAACCCCTGGACAGGGGTCGGCTACACCTTC.

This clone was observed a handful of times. CDR3 residues: CASSQERRANYGYTF. CDR3 bases: TGTGCCAGCAGCCAAGAGCGCAGGGCGAACTATGGCTACACCTTC. The chain joins TRBV4-2 to TRBJ1-2; D might be TRBD1 (5 bases). Deletions cut 0 bases from V and 2 bases from J, with 10 bases between. The CDR3 runs to 15 residues. The germline V gene encodes CDR1 LGHNA and CDR2 YNFKEQ.

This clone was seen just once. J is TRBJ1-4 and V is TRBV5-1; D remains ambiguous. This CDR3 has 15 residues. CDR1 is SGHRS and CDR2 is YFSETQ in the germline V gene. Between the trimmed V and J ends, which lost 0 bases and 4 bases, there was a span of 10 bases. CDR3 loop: CASSLANSNNEKLFF. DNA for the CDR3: TGCGCCAGCAGCTTGGCGAACAGTAATAATGAAAAACTGTTTTTT.

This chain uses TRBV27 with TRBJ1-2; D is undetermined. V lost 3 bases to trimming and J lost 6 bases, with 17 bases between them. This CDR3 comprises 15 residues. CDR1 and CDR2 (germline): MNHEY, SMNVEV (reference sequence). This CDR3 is CASSLRPFTPDGYTF. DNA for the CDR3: TGTGCCAGCAGTTTGAGGCCCTTCACTCCCGATGGCTACACCTTC.

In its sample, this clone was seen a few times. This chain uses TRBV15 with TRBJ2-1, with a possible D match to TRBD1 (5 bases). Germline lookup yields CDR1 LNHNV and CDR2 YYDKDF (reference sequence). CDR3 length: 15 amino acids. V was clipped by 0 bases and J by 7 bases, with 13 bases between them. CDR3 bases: TGTGCCACCAGCAGAGATTGGGCAGGGTGGAATGAGCAGTTCTTC. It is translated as CATSRDWAGWNEQFF. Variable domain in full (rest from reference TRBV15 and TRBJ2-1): DAMVIQNPRYQVTQFGKPVTLSCSQTLNHNVMYWYQQKSSQAPKLLFHYYDKDFNNEADTPDNFQSRRPNTSFCFLDIRSPGLGDTAMYLCATSRDWAGWNEQFFGPGTRLTVL.

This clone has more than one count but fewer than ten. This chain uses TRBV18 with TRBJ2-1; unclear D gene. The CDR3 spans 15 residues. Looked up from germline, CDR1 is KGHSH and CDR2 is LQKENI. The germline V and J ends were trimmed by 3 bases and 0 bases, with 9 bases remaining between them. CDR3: CASSPQRSSYNEQFF. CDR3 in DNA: TGTGCCAGCTCACCGCAGAGGAGCTCCTACAATGAGCAGTTCTTC.

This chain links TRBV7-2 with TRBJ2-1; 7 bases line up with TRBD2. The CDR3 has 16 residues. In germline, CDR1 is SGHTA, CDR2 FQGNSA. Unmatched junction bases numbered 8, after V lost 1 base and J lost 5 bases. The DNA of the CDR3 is TGTGCCAGCAGCTTAGTGGGAGGGGTTGATAACAATGAGCAGTTCTTC. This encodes CASSLVGGVDNNEQFF.